This is a list of T cell receptor beta chains from one sample in a study of cytomegalovirus exposure and HLA in healthy donors. The method was immunoSEQ multiplex PCR; TCRdb's version includes in-frame clones alone and lacks a portion of them. This table holds approximately 240,000 clones, 90% to 95% found once. Material: PBMCs. These receptors came from a woman under 30 in good health and CMV-seronegative. The CDR3 runs from the conserved cysteine through the conserved F or W. The D gene is left open where the match is weak. The size entry is marked missing in some rows and otherwise reads once, few, many or a size class.

clone_size	d_call	v_call	j_call	cdr3_aa	cdr3_nt
.	TRBD1	TRBV27	TRBJ2-7	CASSLWQGADEQYF	TGTGCCAGCAGTTTGTGGCAGGGGGCCGACGAGCAGTACTTC
.	.	TRBV5-1	TRBJ1-3	CASRAGASSGNTIYF	TGCGCCAGCAGGGCTGGGGCTAGCTCTGGAAACACCATATATTTT
.	TRBD1	TRBV5-5	TRBJ2-7	CASTQGQESSYEQYF	TGTGCCAGCACCCAAGGACAGGAGAGCTCCTACGAGCAGTACTTC
.	TRBD1	TRBV30	TRBJ2-2	CAWSRGQNTGELFF	TGTGCCTGGAGCAGGGGGCAGAACACCGGGGAGCTGTTTTTT
.	TRBD2	TRBV6-8	TRBJ2-1	CASRQRDSTYNEQFF	TGTGCCAGCAGGCAGCGGGATTCCACCTACAATGAGCAGTTCTTC
.	.	TRBV28	TRBJ1-2	CASRFRYGYTF	TGTGCCAGCAGGTTCCGCTATGGCTACACCTTC
.	.	TRBV30	TRBJ1-3	CAWYGVGGTGNTIYF	TGTGCCTGGTATGGAGTTGGAGGGACTGGAAACACCATATATTTT
.	.	TRBV27	TRBJ1-1	CASSFRAGMNTEAFF	TGTGCCAGCAGTTTCAGGGCAGGAATGAACACTGAAGCTTTCTTT
once	TRBD1	TRBV6-1	TRBJ1-2	CATRQGEVGGYTF	TGTGCCACCCGACAGGGTGAGGTGGGCGGCTACACCTTC
few	.	TRBV2	TRBJ1-5	CASTSLAGQPQHF	TGTGCCAGCACCTCATTAGCAGGGCAGCCCCAGCATTTT
.	TRBD1	TRBV27	TRBJ2-7	CASSRAGTGSYEQYF	TGTGCCAGCAGCCGCGCCGGGACAGGATCCTACGAGCAGTACTTC
.	TRBD2	TRBV30	TRBJ2-7	CAWSKDSGSHYEQYF	TGTGCCTGGAGCAAGGATAGCGGGAGCCACTACGAGCAGTACTTC
few	.	TRBV27	TRBJ1-2	CASSLGQMDGYTF	TGTGCCAGCAGTTTGGGGCAGATGGATGGCTACACCTTC
.	.	TRBV4-1	TRBJ1-4	CASSQERAANEKLFF	TGCGCCAGCAGCCAAGAGAGGGCGGCTAATGAAAAACTGTTTTTT
.	TRBD1	TRBV10-1	TRBJ2-7	CASSDPGTGRYEQYF	TGCGCCAGCAGTGATCCCGGGACAGGGAGATACGAGCAGTACTTC
.	TRBD2	TRBV7-9	TRBJ2-3	CASSLAESGRLDTQYF	TGTGCCAGCAGCTTAGCGGAGAGCGGGAGACTAGATACGCAGTATTTT
.	.	TRBV5-1	TRBJ2-7	CASSPRGAQEQYF	TGCGCCAGCAGCCCCAGGGGGGCGCAAGAGCAGTACTTC
once	.	TRBV21-1	TRBJ2-1	CASSKAESGREGQNEQFF	TGTGCCAGCAGCAAAGCCGAAAGTGGACGGGAGGGACAAAATGAGCAGTTCTTC
.	.	TRBV15	TRBJ2-5	CATSRPGETQYF	TGTGCCACCAGCAGGCCCGGAGAGACCCAGTACTTC
once	.	TRBV25-1	TRBJ2-7	CASSESGEPYEQYF	TGTGCCAGCAGTGAATCAGGGGAGCCCTACGAGCAGTACTTC
.	TRBD2	TRBV5-1	TRBJ2-5	CASSLGRAGAETQYF	TGCGCCAGCAGCTTGGGGAGAGCGGGAGCTGAGACCCAGTACTTC
once	TRBD2	TRBV5-6	TRBJ2-1	CASNPRLAGGGNEQFF	TGTGCCAGCAACCCTCGGCTAGCGGGAGGCGGAAATGAGCAGTTCTTC
.	TRBD1	TRBV9	TRBJ2-7	CASSVGGTGELYEQYF	TGTGCCAGCAGCGTAGGCGGGACAGGGGAACTTTACGAGCAGTACTTC
.	TRBD1	TRBV29-1	TRBJ1-2	CSAEGADGYTF	TGCAGCGCCGAGGGGGCAGATGGCTACACCTTC
once	TRBD1	TRBV5-6	TRBJ2-1	CASSGTGDNEQFF	TGTGCCAGCAGCGGGACAGGGGACAATGAGCAGTTCTTC
.	TRBD1	TRBV2	TRBJ1-3	CASSEPRGSSGNTIYF	TGTGCCAGCAGTGAACCCAGGGGGTCCTCTGGAAACACCATATATTTT
.	.	TRBV2	TRBJ1-1	CASSAFGGANTEAFF	TGTGCCAGCAGTGCCTTTGGGGGGGCGAACACTGAAGCTTTCTTT
.	TRBD1	TRBV30	TRBJ2-1	CAWSAGGTGVNEQFF	TGTGCCTGGAGTGCGGGGGGGACAGGGGTCAATGAGCAGTTCTTC
.	.	TRBV27	TRBJ2-3	CASSSIYWDTQYF	TGTGCCAGCAGTTCCATTTACTGGGATACGCAGTATTTT
.	TRBD2	TRBV5-4	TRBJ2-1	CASSLSGAGVYEQFF	TGTGCCAGCAGCCTGTCGGGAGCGGGAGTGTATGAGCAGTTCTTC
.	.	TRBV6-4	TRBJ2-1	CASSDFFRGEQFF	TGTGCCAGCAGTGACTTCTTTAGAGGTGAGCAGTTCTTC
.	.	TRBV7-8	TRBJ2-7	CASSLDSYYEQYF	TGTGCCAGCAGCTTAGATAGCTACTACGAGCAGTACTTC
.	TRBD1	TRBV19	TRBJ2-5	CASRGRTGGMETQYF	TGTGCCAGTAGGGGCCGGACAGGGGGCATGGAGACCCAGTACTTC
few	.	TRBV12-5	TRBJ2-7	CASGLVGEQYF	TGTGCTAGTGGTTTGGTCGGGGAGCAGTACTTC
.	.	TRBV13	TRBJ1-2	CASSFLAGYTF	TGTGCCAGCAGCTTCCTGGCTGGCTACACCTTC
.	TRBD2	TRBV11-3	TRBJ2-7	CASSSLAGMGEQYF	TGTGCCAGCAGCTCCCTAGCGGGAATGGGTGAGCAGTACTTC
.	.	TRBV21-1	TRBJ1-1	CASSKYAGPPSNTEAFF	TGTGCCAGCAGCAAATATGCAGGGCCTCCTTCTAACACTGAAGCTTTCTTT
.	.	TRBV4-1	TRBJ2-7	CASSHGAGILNEQYF	TGCGCCAGCAGCCATGGAGCAGGGATCCTAAACGAGCAGTACTTC
.	TRBD1	TRBV18	TRBJ2-3	CASSPGQGITDTQYF	TGTGCCAGCTCACCGGGACAGGGGATCACAGATACGCAGTATTTT
.	.	TRBV19	TRBJ1-5	CASSTAELNSNQPQHF	TGTGCCAGTAGTACAGCGGAGTTGAATAGCAATCAGCCCCAGCATTTT
.	TRBD1	TRBV19	TRBJ2-7	CASSQGTANYEQYF	TGTGCCAGTAGCCAGGGGACAGCCAACTACGAGCAGTACTTC
.	TRBD2	TRBV6-5	TRBJ2-1	CASSPRREGRQFF	TGTGCCAGCAGTCCCCGGAGGGAGGGGAGGCAGTTCTTC
.	TRBD2	TRBV7-6	TRBJ2-3	CASSQRGADTQYF	TGTGCCAGCAGTCAGCGGGGGGCAGATACGCAGTATTTT
once	TRBD1	TRBV5-6	TRBJ2-1	CASSTGQYNEQFF	TGTGCCAGCAGCACGGGACAGTACAATGAGCAGTTCTTC
.	.	TRBV28	TRBJ1-2	CASSDRAGPYGYTF	TGTGCCAGCAGTGACAGAGCGGGCCCCTATGGCTACACCTTC
.	.	TRBV11-2	TRBJ2-1	CASSSRRRGQFF	TGTGCCAGCAGCTCGCGACGGAGAGGGCAGTTCTTC
.	.	TRBV30	TRBJ2-3	CAWSVGGDTDTQYF	TGTGCCTGGAGTGTGGGAGGCGATACAGATACGCAGTATTTT